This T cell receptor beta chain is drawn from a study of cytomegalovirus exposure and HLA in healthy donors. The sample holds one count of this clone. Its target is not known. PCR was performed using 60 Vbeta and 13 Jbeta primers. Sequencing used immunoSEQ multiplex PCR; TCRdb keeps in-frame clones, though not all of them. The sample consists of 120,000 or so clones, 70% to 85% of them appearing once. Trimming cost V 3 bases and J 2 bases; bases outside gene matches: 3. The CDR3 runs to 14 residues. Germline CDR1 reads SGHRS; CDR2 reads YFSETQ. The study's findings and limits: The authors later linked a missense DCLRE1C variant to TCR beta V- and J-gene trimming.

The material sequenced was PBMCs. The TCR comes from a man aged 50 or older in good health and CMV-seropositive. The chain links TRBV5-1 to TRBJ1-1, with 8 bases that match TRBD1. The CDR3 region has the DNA TGCGCCAGCAGCTCACAGGGGGGTAACACTGAAGCTTTCTTT. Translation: CASSSQGGNTEAFF.